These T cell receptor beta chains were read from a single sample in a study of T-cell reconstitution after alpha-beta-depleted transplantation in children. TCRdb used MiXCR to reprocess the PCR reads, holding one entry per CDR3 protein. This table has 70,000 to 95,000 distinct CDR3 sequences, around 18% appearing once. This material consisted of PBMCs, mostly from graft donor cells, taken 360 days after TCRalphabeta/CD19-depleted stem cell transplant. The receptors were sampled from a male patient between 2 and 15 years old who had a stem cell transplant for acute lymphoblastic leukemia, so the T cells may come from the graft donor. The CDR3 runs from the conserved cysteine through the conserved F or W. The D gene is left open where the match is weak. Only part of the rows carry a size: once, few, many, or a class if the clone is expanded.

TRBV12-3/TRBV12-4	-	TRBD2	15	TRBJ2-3	CASSSGLAQRDTQYF	TGTGCCAGCAGTTCGGGACTAGCCCAAAGAGATACGCAGTATTTT
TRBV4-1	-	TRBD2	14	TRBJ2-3	CASSQEFGRDTQYF	TGCGCCAGCAGCCAAGAGTTCGGGAGGGATACGCAGTATTTT
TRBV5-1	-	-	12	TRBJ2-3	CASSFEPDTQYF	TGCGCCAGCAGCTTTGAACCAGATACGCAGTATTTT
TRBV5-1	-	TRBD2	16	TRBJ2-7	CASAFGTSGLTYEQYF	TGCGCCAGCGCATTTGGGACTAGCGGACTAACCTACGAGCAGTACTTC
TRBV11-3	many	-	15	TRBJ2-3	CASSLGVTSTDTQYF	TGTGCCAGCAGCTTAGGGGTTACTAGCACAGATACGCAGTATTTT
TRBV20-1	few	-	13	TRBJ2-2	CSASVPNTGELFF	TGCAGTGCTAGTGTCCCGAACACCGGGGAGCTGTTTTTT
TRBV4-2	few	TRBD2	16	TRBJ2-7	CASSHQLAGVSYEQYF	TGTGCCAGCAGCCACCAGCTAGCGGGAGTCTCCTACGAGCAGTACTTC
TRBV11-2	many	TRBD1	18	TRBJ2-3	CASSLVRTGGPSTDTQYF	TGTGCCAGCAGCTTAGTTCGGACAGGGGGGCCCAGCACAGATACGCAGTATTTT
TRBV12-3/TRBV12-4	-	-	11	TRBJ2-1	CASSGVGEQFF	TGTGCCAGCAGCGGCGTTGGGGAGCAGTTCTTC
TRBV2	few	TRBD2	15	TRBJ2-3	CASNGLAGPTDTQYF	TGTGCCAGCAACGGACTAGCGGGGCCCACAGATACGCAGTATTTT
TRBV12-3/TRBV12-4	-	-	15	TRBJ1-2	CASSLSRQGIYGYTF	TGTGCCAGCAGTTTAAGTCGGCAGGGGATCTATGGCTACACCTTC
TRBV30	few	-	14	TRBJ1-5	CAWSVSRADQPQHF	TGTGCCTGGAGTGTTAGCAGGGCGGATCAGCCCCAGCATTTT
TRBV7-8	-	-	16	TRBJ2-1	CASSLYGRGTYNEQFF	TGTGCCAGCAGCTTATACGGGAGAGGGACCTACAATGAGCAGTTCTTC
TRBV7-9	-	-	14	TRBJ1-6	CASSLMGVGSPLHF	TGTGCCAGCAGCTTAATGGGAGTGGGTTCACCCCTCCACTTT
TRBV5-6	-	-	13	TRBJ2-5	CASSLLAGETQYF	TGTGCCAGCAGCTTGTTGGCAGGAGAGACCCAGTACTTC
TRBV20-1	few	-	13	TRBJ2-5	CSARVEDQETQYF	TGCAGTGCTAGAGTTGAGGACCAAGAGACCCAGTACTTC
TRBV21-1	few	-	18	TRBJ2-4	CASSRLTLDSLAKNIQYF	TGTGCCAGCAGCCGACTTACTTTGGACAGTCTAGCCAAAAACATTCAGTACTTC
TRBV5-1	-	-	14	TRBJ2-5	CASSLGHRQETQYF	TGCGCCAGCAGCTTGGGGCATAGGCAAGAGACCCAGTACTTC
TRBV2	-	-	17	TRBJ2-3	CASSEAVRAYHTDTQYF	TGTGCCAGCAGTGAAGCGGTCAGGGCCTACCACACAGATACGCAGTATTTT
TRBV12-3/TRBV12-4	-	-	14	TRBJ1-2	CASSLSGAVPGYTF	TGTGCCAGCAGTTTGTCCGGGGCAGTCCCTGGCTACACCTTC
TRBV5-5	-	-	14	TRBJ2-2	CASSFLQFTGELFF	TGTGCCAGCAGCTTCTTACAGTTTACCGGGGAGCTGTTTTTT
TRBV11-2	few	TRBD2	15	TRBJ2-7	CASSLVAGGPGEQYF	TGTGCCAGCAGCTTAGTTGCGGGAGGGCCGGGAGAGCAGTACTTC
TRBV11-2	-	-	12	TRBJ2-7	CASSLGHLEQYF	TGTGCCAGCAGCTTAGGCCACCTCGAGCAGTACTTC
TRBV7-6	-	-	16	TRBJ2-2	CASSLRDSRYTGELFF	TGTGCCAGCAGCTTACGGGATAGCAGATACACCGGGGAGCTGTTTTTT
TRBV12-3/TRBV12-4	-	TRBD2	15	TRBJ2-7	CASSPRTRLAYEQYF	TGTGCCAGCAGTCCCCGGACTAGACTAGCCTACGAGCAGTACTTC
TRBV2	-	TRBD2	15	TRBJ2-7	CASRKGTSGIYEQYF	TGTGCCAGCAGGAAAGGGACTAGCGGGATCTACGAGCAGTACTTC
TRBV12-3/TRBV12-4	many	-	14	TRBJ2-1	CASSFGFTYNEQFF	TGTGCCAGCAGTTTTGGCTTCACCTACAATGAGCAGTTCTTC
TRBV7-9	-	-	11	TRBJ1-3	CASSLKNTIYF	TGTGCCAGCAGCTTGAAAAACACCATATATTTT
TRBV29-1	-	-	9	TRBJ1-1	CSVEPAGFF	TGCAGCGTTGAACCAGCGGGTTTCTTT
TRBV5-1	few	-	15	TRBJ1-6	CASSLGPSGNSPLHF	TGCGCCAGCAGCTTGGGCCCCTCGGGAAATTCACCCCTCCACTTT
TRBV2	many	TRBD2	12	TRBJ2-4	CASSFGGDIQYF	TGTGCCAGCAGTTTTGGGGGGGACATTCAGTACTTC
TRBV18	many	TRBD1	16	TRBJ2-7	CASSALRGQSSYEQYF	TGTGCCAGCTCTGCCCTGAGGGGACAGAGCTCCTACGAGCAGTACTTC
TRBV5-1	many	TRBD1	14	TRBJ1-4	CASSLQGSREKLFF	TGCGCCAGCAGCTTACAGGGGTCGAGGGAAAAACTGTTTTTT
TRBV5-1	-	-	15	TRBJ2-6	CASSTITSGANVLTF	TGCGCCAGCAGCACAATAACGTCTGGGGCCAACGTCCTGACTTTC
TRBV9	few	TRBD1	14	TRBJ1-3	CASTTGGAGNTIYF	TGTGCCAGCACGACAGGGGGCGCTGGAAACACCATATATTTT
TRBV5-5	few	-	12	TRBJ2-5	CASRATGETQYF	TGTGCCAGCAGGGCGACGGGGGAGACCCAGTACTTC
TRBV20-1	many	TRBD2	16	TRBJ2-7	CSARDRAGLANSEQYF	TGCAGTGCTAGAGATCGAGCTGGACTAGCGAATTCCGAGCAGTACTTC
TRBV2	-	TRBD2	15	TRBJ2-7	CASRLELAGSYEQYF	TGTGCCAGCAGACTCGAGCTAGCGGGTTCCTACGAGCAGTACTTC